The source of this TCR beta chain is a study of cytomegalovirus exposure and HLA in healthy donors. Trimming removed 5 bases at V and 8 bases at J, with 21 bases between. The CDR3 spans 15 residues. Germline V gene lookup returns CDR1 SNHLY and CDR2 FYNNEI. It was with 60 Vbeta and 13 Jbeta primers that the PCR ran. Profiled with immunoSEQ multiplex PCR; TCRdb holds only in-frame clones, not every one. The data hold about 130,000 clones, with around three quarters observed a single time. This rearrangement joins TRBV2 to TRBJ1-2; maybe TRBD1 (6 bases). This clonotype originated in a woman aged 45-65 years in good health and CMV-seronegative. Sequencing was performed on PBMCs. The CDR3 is CASSQRQESLVGYTF. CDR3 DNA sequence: TGTGCCAGCAGTCAACGACAGGAAAGTTTGGTGGGCTACACCTTC.